This TCR beta chain is from a study of post-analysis software for immune sequencing data. At the level of the study: Recorded subtypes: relapsing-remitting, secondary progressive, progressive-relapsing; some patients unannotated.

Per germline, CDR1 SGDLS and CDR2 YYNGEE. The CDR3 runs to 16 residues. V lost 0 bases and J 7 bases, leaving 17 bases between the germline ends. TCR beta cDNA libraries had unique molecular identifiers. The yield from about 1 to 10 million T cells was roughly 500,000 cDNA molecules in total. MiXCR, applied by TCRdb to the PCR reads, yields one record per CDR3 protein. Among some 450,000 distinct CDR3 sequences listed, around 40% were seen once. With regard to this clonotype: The antigen is unknown.

Study-level results: The F measure placed samples prepared in the same batch into strongly shared clusters. People with multiple sclerosis had a significantly lower normalized Chao1 diversity than controls did. Patients carried five TRBV segments more frequently than controls did, and TRBV5-6, TRBV5-1 and TRBV20-1 were among them.

The chain employs TRBV9 and TRBJ2-1, with D tentatively TRBD2 (6 bases). The receptor comes from a girl between 10 and 17 years old with multiple sclerosis. What was sequenced was blood. Written as DNA, the CDR3 is TGTGCCAGCAGCGTAGCCGCGGGACCGGCAAGGAATGAGCAGTTCTTC. Its protein product is CASSVAAGPARNEQFF.